This TCR beta chain was observed in a study of T cell changes during pregnancy in multiple sclerosis. Clones were sequenced by immunoSEQ multiplex PCR, and TCRdb holds only the in-frame ones, with some missing. The sample shows 50,000 or so clones, approximately 94% of them seen only once. The CDR3 runs to 12 residues. Germline CDR1 and CDR2: KGHSH and LQKENI. Trimming stripped 5 bases from V and 6 bases from J, with 11 bases between. Source: CD4+ T cells from peripheral blood mononuclear cells, taken before pregnancy. The chain carries TRBV18 and TRBJ2-7; a weak D match, TRBD2 (6 bases). This TCR was recovered from a female donor with multiple sclerosis, enrolled in a pregnancy study. The CDR3 region is CASSTETSEQYF. The CDR3 DNA is TGTGCCAGCTCAACAGAGACTAGCGAGCAGTACTTC.